Listed below are T cell receptor beta chains from one sample, sequenced in a study of blood T cell repertoires in COVID-19. Clones were sequenced by immunoSEQ multiplex PCR, and TCRdb holds only the in-frame ones, with some missing. There are 400,000 to 550,000 clones in the sample; about 89% occur only once, and roughly 4% lies in the top ten. Sequenced material: peripheral blood. These TCRs come from a woman in her thirties with acute or convalescent COVID-19. Both conserved end residues are part of each CDR3. D genes are given only for firm matches.

>TRBJ1-2|TRBD1|TRBV10-3
TGTGCCATCAGAGGACAGGGGGGAACTAACTATGGCTACACCTTC
CAIRGQGGTNYGYTF
>TRBJ1-2|-|TRBV18
TGTGCCAGCTCAGAAGGCCAGGCCTATGGCTACACCTTC
CASSEGQAYGYTF
>TRBJ2-1|TRBD2|TRBV24-1
TGTGCCACCCAAAGCGGGGGCTACAATGAGCAGTTCTTC
CATQSGGYNEQFF
>TRBJ1-1|-|TRBV6-4
TGTGCCAGCAGGGCCGGGGGGGGATCCACTGAAGCTTTCTTT
CASRAGGGSTEAFF
>TRBJ2-6|-|TRBV29-1
TGCAGCGTTCCCGGGACAAGCTCTGGGGCCAACGTCCTGACTTTC
CSVPGTSSGANVLTF
>TRBJ2-3|TRBD1|TRBV5-1
TGCGCCAGCGCCAGGGGGCGGGACGGAAGCACAGATACGCAGTATTTT
CASARGRDGSTDTQYF
>TRBJ2-7|-|TRBV2
TGTGCCAGCAAGCTAGCAGAGCAGTACTTC
CASKLAEQYF
>TRBJ2-7|TRBD1|TRBV5-1
TGCGCCAGCAGCTACACGCCTGGGACAGCACACTACGAGCAGTACTTC
CASSYTPGTAHYEQYF
>TRBJ1-1|-|TRBV4-2
TGTGCCAGCAGCCACTCAGAGAACACTGAAGCTTTCTTT
CASSHSENTEAFF
>TRBJ1-2|-|TRBV2
TGTGCCAGCACCAGGGGCTATGGCTACACCTTC
CASTRGYGYTF
>TRBJ2-3|-|TRBV11-3
TGTGCCAGCAGCTTAGAGCAGGCTGATACGCAGTATTTT
CASSLEQADTQYF
>TRBJ1-1|TRBD1|TRBV29-1
TGCAGCGTTGTTAAGGGTACAGGGGCGAACACTGAAGCTTTCTTT
CSVVKGTGANTEAFF
>TRBJ1-1|-|TRBV27
TGTGCCAGCAGTTTAGAGGCGTACACTGAAGCTTTCTTT
CASSLEAYTEAFF
>TRBJ2-2|-|TRBV7-8
TGTGCCAGCAGCTTACACATGGCGCCTCCTACGGGCGGGGAGCTGTTTTTT
CASSLHMAPPTGGELFF
>TRBJ1-2|TRBD1|TRBV5-1
TGCGCCAGCAGCGCCGCGGACAGGGGGCGACCCGACTATGGCTACACCTTC
CASSAADRGRPDYGYTF
>TRBJ1-2|-|TRBV25-1
TGTGCCAGCAGTGGGGGGCCCCAGGGCTACACCTTC
CASSGGPQGYTF
>TRBJ2-2|TRBD1|TRBV28
TGTGCCGCCCACGACAGGGGAAACACCGGGGAGCTGTTTTTT
CAAHDRGNTGELFF